This is a list of T cell receptor beta chains from one sample in a study of OX40 agonist ivuxolimab in advanced cancers. Sequenced by immunoSEQ multiplex PCR; TCRdb stores in-frame clones only, minus some. The table shows 99,000 or so clones, with approximately 80% occurring only once. The sequenced sample was CD4+ or CD8+ T cells sorted from blood, obtained in a trial of the OX40 agonist ivuxolimab. The receptor set was obtained from an adult with an advanced solid tumor such as melanoma, head and neck, liver or kidney cancer. CDR3s include the opening cysteine and the closing phenylalanine or tryptophan. The D gene is left open where the match is weak. Clone size is given for some rows only: seen once, a few or many times, or a class if the clone is expanded.

cdr3_aa clone_size d_call j_call v_call
CASKPGQGTGEKLFF NA TRBD1 TRBJ1-4 TRBV19
CASSLGTGDLEKLFF NA TRBD1 TRBJ1-4 TRBV5-1
CASSYPTGNTIYF NA NA TRBJ1-3 TRBV6-6
CASKEAVLGEKLFF NA NA TRBJ1-4 TRBV2
CASSLGGSQGNQPQHF NA NA TRBJ1-5 TRBV5-6
CASSVTGLAVYEQFF NA TRBD2 TRBJ2-1 TRBV7-2
CASSSWPGLPLYEQYF once TRBD2 TRBJ2-7 TRBV27
CASSPAGFLSGNTIYF NA NA TRBJ1-3 TRBV18
CASSEGVNTIYF NA NA TRBJ1-3 TRBV25-1
CASGRGTEGNTIYF NA NA TRBJ1-3 TRBV9
CASSGGGSGANVLTF NA TRBD2 TRBJ2-6 TRBV11-3
CASRFGSQHTQYF NA NA TRBJ2-3 TRBV6-5
CASSLTGWETFF NA TRBD1 TRBJ1-1 TRBV2
CASSGPQGIGYEQYF NA NA TRBJ2-7 TRBV6-5
CASSPLTQGADTQYF NA TRBD1 TRBJ2-3 TRBV18
CASSLGGESYGYTF NA NA TRBJ1-2 TRBV7-9
CASSLWTGEVKLFF once TRBD1 TRBJ1-4 TRBV11-2
CASSEKGSYGYTF NA NA TRBJ1-2 TRBV18
CASSQVGGNTEAFF NA NA TRBJ1-1 TRBV4-2
CASRDYNEQFF once NA TRBJ2-1 TRBV27
CASSAYGDTQYF NA NA TRBJ2-3 TRBV10-1
CASSLDRSSGNTIYF NA NA TRBJ1-3 TRBV7-2
CAIRKTSGRSYEQYF NA TRBD2 TRBJ2-7 TRBV10-3
CASSIDGRGNEKLFF NA NA TRBJ1-4 TRBV19
CASSLQGADNSPLHF once TRBD1 TRBJ1-6 TRBV18
CASSGRGQVSNQPQHF NA TRBD1 TRBJ1-5 TRBV19
CASRLAGGNNEQFF NA TRBD2 TRBJ2-1 TRBV27
CASRDTSEYTDTQYF NA NA TRBJ2-3 TRBV21-1
CRTGHEQYF NA TRBD1 TRBJ2-7 TRBV20-1
CASSNKGLAGRNSGELFF NA TRBD2 TRBJ2-2 TRBV19
CASSQVGGRAGGPRYNEQFF NA TRBD2 TRBJ2-1 TRBV14
CASSTHNSPLHF NA NA TRBJ1-6 TRBV5-6
CASRSRSGPDGYTF once NA TRBJ1-2 TRBV9
CASSQDGGIGSYEQYF NA NA TRBJ2-7 TRBV4-3
CASSQDGGSGETQYF NA TRBD2 TRBJ2-5 TRBV4-2
CASSTDQDRGYDTEAFF NA TRBD1 TRBJ1-1 TRBV23-1
CASSAGTLNTEAFF NA NA TRBJ1-1 TRBV9
CASSFRGGGDTQYF NA NA TRBJ2-3 TRBV27
CASAADRGLHYGYTF NA TRBD1 TRBJ1-2 TRBV12-5
CASSVAGVGEQYF NA TRBD2 TRBJ2-7 TRBV2
CASSFPDRGNEQYF NA TRBD1 TRBJ2-7 TRBV5-4
CASSYSGLDNEQFF NA TRBD2 TRBJ2-1 TRBV9
CASSLFPSGGSPGYTF NA TRBD1 TRBJ1-2 TRBV7-9
CASSLEVKDFARNTEAFF NA NA TRBJ1-1 TRBV5-8
CASSSSGYLTGELFF NA TRBD2 TRBJ2-2 TRBV27
CARSLEEAKNIQYF NA NA TRBJ2-4 TRBV5-3
CASGPSSYGEQYF NA NA TRBJ2-7 TRBV12-5
CATNRQFNQPQHF NA NA TRBJ1-5 TRBV16
CASSRTGSGANVLTF NA NA TRBJ2-6 TRBV5-1
CASTTPRERGYTF NA NA TRBJ1-2 TRBV7-2
CASSGVGYTF NA NA TRBJ1-2 TRBV6-1
CSVDIYNEQFF NA NA TRBJ2-1 TRBV29-1
CASSLRTPTYEQYF NA NA TRBJ2-7 TRBV5-1
CASSLQPKATEAFF NA NA TRBJ1-1 TRBV7-9
CSGGGRDGYTF NA NA TRBJ1-2 TRBV29-1
CASSLGGLSAYEQYF NA NA TRBJ2-7 TRBV28
CASGVFSGELFF NA NA TRBJ2-2 TRBV9
CASSLSGHAGEKLFF NA NA TRBJ1-4 TRBV7-3
CASSEQLENTIYF once NA TRBJ1-3 TRBV6-1